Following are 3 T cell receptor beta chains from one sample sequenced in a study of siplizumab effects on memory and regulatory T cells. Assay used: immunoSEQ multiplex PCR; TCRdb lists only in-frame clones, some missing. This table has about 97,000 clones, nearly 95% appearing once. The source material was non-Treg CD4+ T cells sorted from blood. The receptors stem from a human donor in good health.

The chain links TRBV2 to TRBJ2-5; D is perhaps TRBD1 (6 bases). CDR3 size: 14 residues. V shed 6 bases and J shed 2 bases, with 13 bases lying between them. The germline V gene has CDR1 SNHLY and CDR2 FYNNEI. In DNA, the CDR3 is TGTGCCAGCAGGGCCGGACAGCCACAAGAGACCCAGTACTTC. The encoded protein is CASRAGQPQETQYF.

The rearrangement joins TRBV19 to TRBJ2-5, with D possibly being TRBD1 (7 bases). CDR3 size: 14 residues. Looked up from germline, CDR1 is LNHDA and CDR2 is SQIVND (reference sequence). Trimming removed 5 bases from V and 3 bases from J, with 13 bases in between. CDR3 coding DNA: TGTGCCAGTAGTCTCGGGGGACAGAAAGAGACCCAGTACTTC. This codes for CASSLGGQKETQYF. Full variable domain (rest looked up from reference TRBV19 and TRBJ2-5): DGGITQSPKYLFRKEGQNVTLSCEQNLNHDAMYWYRQDPGQGLRLIYYSQIVNDFQKGDIAEGYSVSREKKESFPLTVTSAQKNPTAFYLCASSLGGQKETQYFGPGTRLLVL.

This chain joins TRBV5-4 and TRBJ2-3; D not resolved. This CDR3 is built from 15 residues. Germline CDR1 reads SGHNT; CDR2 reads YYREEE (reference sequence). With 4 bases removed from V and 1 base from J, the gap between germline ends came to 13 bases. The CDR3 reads CASSPDADRTDTQYF. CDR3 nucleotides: TGTGCCAGCAGCCCGGACGCGGACCGCACAGATACGCAGTATTTT.